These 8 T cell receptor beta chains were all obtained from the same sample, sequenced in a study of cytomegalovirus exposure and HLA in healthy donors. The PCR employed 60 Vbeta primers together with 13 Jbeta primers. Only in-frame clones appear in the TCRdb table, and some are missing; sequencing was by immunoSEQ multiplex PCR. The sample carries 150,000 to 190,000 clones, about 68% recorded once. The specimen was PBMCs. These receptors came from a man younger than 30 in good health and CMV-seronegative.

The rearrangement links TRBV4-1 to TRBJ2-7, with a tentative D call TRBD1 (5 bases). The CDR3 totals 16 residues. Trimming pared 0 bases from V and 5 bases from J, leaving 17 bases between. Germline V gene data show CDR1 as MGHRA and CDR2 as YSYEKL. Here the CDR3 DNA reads TGCGCCAGCAGCCAAGATTTTGGGCAGGGTTTCCACGAGCAGTACTTC. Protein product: CASSQDFGQGFHEQYF.

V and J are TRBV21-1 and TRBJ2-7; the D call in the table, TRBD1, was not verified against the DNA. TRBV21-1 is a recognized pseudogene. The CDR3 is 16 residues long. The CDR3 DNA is TGTGCCAGCAGCAAAGTGAGGACAGGCTACTCCTACGAGCAGTACTTC. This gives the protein CASSKVRTGYSYEQYF.

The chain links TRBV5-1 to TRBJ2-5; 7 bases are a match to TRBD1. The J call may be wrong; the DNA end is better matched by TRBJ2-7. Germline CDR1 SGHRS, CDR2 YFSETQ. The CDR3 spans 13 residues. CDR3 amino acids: CASSEGAAGEQYF. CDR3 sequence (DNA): TGCGCCAGCAGTGAGGGGGCCGCGGGCGAGCAGTACTTC.

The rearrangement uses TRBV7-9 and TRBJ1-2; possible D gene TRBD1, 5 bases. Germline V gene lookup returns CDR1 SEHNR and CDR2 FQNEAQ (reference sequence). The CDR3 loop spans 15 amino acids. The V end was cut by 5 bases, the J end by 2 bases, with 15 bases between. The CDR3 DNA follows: TGTGCCAGCAGCCTCCCGACAGAGTTGAACTATGGCTACACCTTC. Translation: CASSLPTELNYGYTF.

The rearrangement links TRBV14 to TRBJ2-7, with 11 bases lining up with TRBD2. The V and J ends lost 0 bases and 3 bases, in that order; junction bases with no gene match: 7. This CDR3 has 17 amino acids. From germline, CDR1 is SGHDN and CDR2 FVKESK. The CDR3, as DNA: TGTGCCAGCAGCCAAGAATCCGGGACTAGCGGCTTCTACGAGCAGTACTTC. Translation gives CASSQESGTSGFYEQYF.

The CDR3 DNA reads as TGTGCCTGGAGTAACGACAGGGGCACCAGTGGCTACACCTTC. This sequence encodes CAWSNDRGTSGYTF. V usage is TRBV30 and J usage is TRBJ1-2; 8 positions agree with TRBD1. Germline V gene sequence: CDR1 GTSNPN, CDR2 SVGIG (reference sequence). The CDR3 runs 14 residues. The V and J ends lost 2 bases and 7 bases, in that order; junction bases with no gene match: 9.

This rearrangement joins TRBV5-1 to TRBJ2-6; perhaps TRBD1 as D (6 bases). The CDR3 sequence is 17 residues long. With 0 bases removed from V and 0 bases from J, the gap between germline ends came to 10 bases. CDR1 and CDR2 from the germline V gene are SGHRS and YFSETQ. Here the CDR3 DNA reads TGCGCCAGCAGCTTGGGACAGGCCTTCTCTGGGGCCAACGTCCTGACTTTC. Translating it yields CASSLGQAFSGANVLTF.

Written as DNA, the CDR3 is TGTGCCAGTAGGGGACAGGGGAACACTGAAGCTTTCTTT. It encodes CASRGQGNTEAFF. This chain connects TRBV19 to TRBJ1-1; 9 bases match TRBD1. The germline CDR1 and CDR2 sequences are LNHDA and SQIVND (reference sequence). The CDR3 sequence is 13 residues long. V gave up 6 bases and J gave up 1 base; unmatched junction bases: 0.